The 27 T cell receptor beta chains given below trace back to one sample, sequenced in a study of cytomegalovirus exposure and HLA in healthy donors. Sequencing used immunoSEQ multiplex PCR; TCRdb keeps in-frame clones, though not all of them. Counted here are 300,000 to 450,000 clones, about nine tenths occurring once; the ten biggest clones make up 0.83%. Specimen: PBMCs. These receptors all stem from a woman aged 18-29 years in good health and CMV-seronegative.

This clone was seen once. The V call is TRBV29-1, the J call TRBJ2-3, with 7 bases that match TRBD1. With 6 bases clipped from V and 12 bases from J, the junction kept 6 bases outside the gene matches. The germline CDR1 and CDR2 sequences are SQVTM and ANQGSEA. The CDR3 extends over 10 amino acids. The CDR3 sequence is CSVSDRVQYF. The DNA for the CDR3 is TGCAGCGTGAGTGACAGGGTTCAGTATTTT.

This sequence joins TRBV25-1 and TRBJ2-2; 8 bases match TRBD1. Trimming at V came to 1 base and at J to 6 bases, leaving 10 bases not matched to a gene. CDR1 is MGHDK and CDR2 is SYGVNS in the germline V gene. There are 17 residues in the CDR3. CDR3 region: CASSEFKVVRGPGELFF. CDR3 nucleotides: TGTGCCAGCAGTGAATTTAAAGTGGTCAGGGGGCCCGGGGAGCTGTTTTTT.

With regard to this clone: The sample has other DNA sequences that encode this CDR3 too. This sequence joins TRBV27 and TRBJ2-7; the match to TRBD1 covers 8 bases. The CDR3 is 15 amino acids. Germline V gene lookup returns CDR1 MNHEY and CDR2 SMNVEV (reference sequence). The J segment lost 5 bases and the V segment lost 3 bases, leaving 9 bases of the junction unmatched. The CDR3 is CASSFGTGSANEQYF. The CDR3 nucleotides read TGTGCCAGCAGTTTCGGGACAGGTAGCGCGAACGAGCAGTACTTC.

This clone was counted a few times. The chain is built from TRBV6-4 and TRBJ1-1, with D unresolved. The germline gives CDR1 MRHNA, CDR2 SNTAGT. This CDR3 has 13 amino acids. Between the trimmed V and J ends, which lost 4 bases and 3 bases, there was a span of 9 bases. CDR3 DNA sequence: TGTGCCAGCAGTGTAGCCCTTGACACTGAAGCTTTCTTT. This translates into CASSVALDTEAFF.

The chain uses TRBV7-9 and TRBJ1-2; D not certain. CDR3 size: 13 residues. The germline gives CDR1 SEHNR, CDR2 FQNEAQ (reference sequence). Trimming cost V 0 bases and J 3 bases, with 5 bases left between them. Written as DNA, the CDR3 is TGTGCCAGCAGCTTAGCGGGAGACTATGGCTACACCTTC. This sequence encodes CASSLAGDYGYTF. Together with reference TRBV7-9 and TRBJ1-2, the CDR3 gives the full variable domain: DTGVSQNPRHKITKRGQNVTFRCDPISEHNRLYWYRQTLGQGPEFLTYFQNEAQLEKSRLLSDRFSAERPKGSFSTLEIQRTEQGDSAMYLCASSLAGDYGYTFGSGTRLTVV.

This chain connects TRBV9 to TRBJ2-5; TRBD1 matches at 9 bases. The CDR3 loop spans 15 amino acids. V was pared by 0 bases and J by 4 bases, with 4 bases of the junction left unmatched. CDR1 is SGDLS and CDR2 is YYNGEE in the germline V gene. In DNA form, the CDR3 reads TGTGCCAGCAGCGTAGACCCGGACAGGGGAGAGACCCAGTACTTC. Its translation is CASSVDPDRGETQYF.

The chain links TRBV5-1 to TRBJ1-2; D is unresolved. The CDR3 length is 13 residues. CDR1 and CDR2 (germline): SGHRS, YFSETQ. V lost 0 bases to trimming and J lost 3 bases, with 6 bases between them. The CDR3 reads CASSLDGDYGYTF. The DNA of the CDR3 is TGCGCCAGCAGCTTGGACGGAGACTATGGCTACACCTTC.

This chain uses TRBV5-1 with TRBJ2-1; D ambiguous. Between the trimmed V and J ends, which lost 2 bases and 10 bases, there was a span of 10 bases. The CDR3 is made up of 12 amino acids. Looked up from germline, CDR1 is SGHRS and CDR2 is YFSETQ. For the CDR3, the DNA is TGCGCCAGCAGCTTTGGTGGAGTGGAGCAGTTCTTC. Translating it yields CASSFGGVEQFF. The whole variable domain, remainder taken from reference TRBV5-1 and TRBJ2-1, is KAGVTQTPRYLIKTRGQQVTLSCSPISGHRSVSWYQQTPGQGLQFLFEYFSETQRNKGNFPGRFSGRQFSNSRSEMNVSTLELGDSALYLCASSFGGVEQFFGPGTRLTVL.

This clone was seen just once. The J gene is TRBJ2-2, the V gene TRBV2; a weak D match, TRBD2 (7 bases). Germline CDR1 reads SNHLY; CDR2 reads FYNNEI. The CDR3 is 17 residues long. V was trimmed by 8 bases and J by 2 bases, leaving 21 bases between them. In DNA form, the CDR3 reads TGTGCCAGCGAGTTTAGGGGGGGCAGAGACAACACCGGGGAGCTGTTTTTT. The encoded protein is CASEFRGGRDNTGELFF.

This sequence joins TRBV5-1 and TRBJ2-2, with TRBD2 matching 7 bases. This CDR3 is 17 amino acids long. The junction had 9 bases not matched to a gene; V was cut back by 0 bases and J by 4 bases. CDR1 is SGHRS and CDR2 is YFSETQ in the germline V gene. CDR3 coding DNA: TGCGCCAGCAGCTTGGGACCAAGTACGGGAGGCACCGGGGAGCTGTTTTTT. Protein sequence: CASSLGPSTGGTGELFF.

This chain joins TRBV19 and TRBJ1-2; maybe TRBD1 (5 bases). The CDR3 loop spans 16 amino acids. V dropped 5 bases and J dropped 4 bases, with 20 bases sitting between them. Germline loops: CDR1 LNHDA, CDR2 SQIVND (reference sequence). Here the CDR3 reads CASSFLVKGRSYGYTF. The CDR3 DNA is TGTGCCAGTAGTTTTCTCGTGAAGGGGCGGAGCTATGGCTACACCTTC.

The rearrangement links TRBV6-1 to TRBJ1-2, with TRBD1 matching 10 bases. CDR1 is MNHNS and CDR2 is SASEGT in the germline V gene. Trimming at V came to 5 bases and at J to 2 bases, leaving 5 bases not matched to a gene. There are 15 residues in the CDR3. The CDR3 DNA reads TGTGCCAGCAGTTCCCGGACAGGGGGAAACTATGGCTACACCTTC. Translated: CASSSRTGGNYGYTF.

The chain has TRBV6-5 and TRBJ1-2, with 8 bases aligning to TRBD1. Trimming removed 6 bases from V and 1 base from J; junction bases left unmatched: 7. CDR3 size: 15 residues. Germline V gene sequence: CDR1 MNHEY, CDR2 SVGAGI. The CDR3 coding sequence is TGTGCCAGCAGACAACAGGGGGGGGATAACTATGGCTACACCTTC. Translated, it gives CASRQQGGDNYGYTF.

This clone was seen only once. V usage is TRBV28 and J usage is TRBJ2-1; 11 bases match TRBD2. CDR1 and CDR2 (germline): MDHEN, SYDVKM. The V gene end was trimmed by 4 bases and the J gene end by 5 bases; junction bases not matched to a gene: 4. The CDR3 totals 15 residues. The CDR3 loop reads CASSSLAGGDNEQFF. The CDR3 DNA follows: TGTGCCAGCAGTTCCCTAGCGGGAGGTGACAATGAGCAGTTCTTC.

The chain combines TRBV27 with TRBJ2-4, with D maybe TRBD2 (6 bases). The CDR3 is made up of 15 amino acids. V shed 5 bases and J shed 4 bases, with 15 bases lying between them. From germline, CDR1 is MNHEY and CDR2 SMNVEV (reference sequence). The DNA of the CDR3 is TGTGCCAGCAGTCCCTACCTTAGCGGTAAAAACATTCAGTACTTC. This encodes CASSPYLSGKNIQYF.

This clone was seen once. The rearrangement uses TRBV2 and TRBJ1-5; 8 nucleotides line up with TRBD1. V gave up 5 bases and J gave up 9 bases; unmatched junction bases: 9. Germline CDR1 and CDR2: SNHLY and FYNNEI. The CDR3 loop spans 14 amino acids. The CDR3 sequence is CASSRDRGYPPQHF. The CDR3, as DNA: TGTGCCAGCAGTCGTGACAGGGGATATCCGCCCCAGCATTTT.

This sequence joins TRBV7-3 and TRBJ2-2; a weak D match, TRBD1 (6 bases). The V gene's germline CDR1 is SGHTA and CDR2 FQGTGA. The V end was cut by 5 bases, the J end by 6 bases, with 10 bases between. The CDR3 length is 13 residues. This CDR3 is CASSAGVPGELFF. The CDR3 DNA reads as TGTGCCAGCAGCGCAGGGGTTCCCGGGGAGCTGTTTTTT.

The J gene is TRBJ2-1, the V gene TRBV19, with D hard to call. With 6 bases removed from V and 9 bases from J, the gap between germline ends came to 12 bases. This CDR3 region has 12 residues. Germline V lookup: CDR1 LNHDA, CDR2 SQIVND (reference sequence). The CDR3 spells CASSLIGVEQFF. DNA of the CDR3: TGTGCCAGTAGCCTAATCGGAGTTGAGCAGTTCTTC.

This chain joins TRBV28 and TRBJ2-7; 9 nucleotides agree with TRBD1. Unmatched junction bases numbered 9, after V lost 6 bases and J lost 6 bases. Per the germline V gene, CDR1 is MDHEN and CDR2 is SYDVKM. The CDR3 runs to 14 residues. CDR3 bases: TGTGCCAGCAGCCCGGGACAGGGAACACGCGAGCAGTACTTC. This translates into CASSPGQGTREQYF.

CDR3 DNA: TGTGCCAGCAGCTTACCTTCGGGGGGGTTAAACACCGGGGAGCTGTTTTTT. This sequence encodes CASSLPSGGLNTGELFF. J is TRBJ2-2 and V is TRBV7-8; TRBD2 aligns across 8 bases. Germline CDR1 reads SGHVS; CDR2 reads FQNEAQ. J gave up 2 bases and V 2 bases, and 7 bases lay outside the gene matches. The CDR3 extends over 17 amino acids.

This chain connects TRBV5-1 to TRBJ1-2; unclear D gene. Germline CDR1 reads SGHRS; CDR2 reads YFSETQ. The CDR3 covers 17 residues. The V end was cut by 0 bases, the J end by 0 bases, with 15 bases between. The CDR3, as DNA: TGCGCCAGCAGCTTGGGGGCCGGGGAGGGTGCTAACTATGGCTACACCTTC. It specifies CASSLGAGEGANYGYTF.

The V call is TRBV28, the J call TRBJ1-4, with 7 bases that match TRBD1. Germline CDR1 MDHEN, CDR2 SYDVKM. CDR3 length: 15 amino acids. The V and J ends lost 8 bases and 6 bases, in that order; junction bases with no gene match: 12. The CDR3 sequence is CASHSRTGGYEKLFF. The CDR3 bases are TGTGCCAGCCACTCTAGGACAGGAGGTTATGAAAAACTGTTTTTT.

The chain uses TRBV5-5 and TRBJ2-1, with 7 positions matching TRBD1. J was trimmed by 8 bases and V by 4 bases; bases with no gene match: 12. Germline assignment: CDR1 SGHKS and CDR2 YYEKEE (reference sequence). The CDR3 is made up of 15 amino acids. The CDR3 spells CASSTGQSLWDEQFF. The CDR3 DNA reads TGTGCCAGCAGCACGGGACAGAGCCTCTGGGATGAGCAGTTCTTC.

V is TRBV2 and J is TRBJ2-1; 9 bases agree with TRBD1. Germline trimming cut 6 bases from V and 3 bases from J; bases unmatched to any gene: 6. CDR1 is SNHLY, CDR2 FYNNEI, per germline. CDR3 size: 15 residues. CDR3 in amino acids: CASRGTGQDYNEQFF. The CDR3 region has the DNA TGTGCCAGCAGGGGGACAGGGCAAGACTACAATGAGCAGTTCTTC.

The chain uses TRBV6-5 and TRBJ1-5, with D unresolved. V lost 4 bases to trimming and J lost 3 bases, with 7 bases between them. The CDR3 is 13 residues long. Germline lookup yields CDR1 MNHEY and CDR2 SVGAGI. CDR3 residues: CASSWANNQPQHF. The CDR3 region has the DNA TGTGCCAGCAGTTGGGCCAACAATCAGCCCCAGCATTTT.

The chain links TRBV11-2 to TRBJ2-7; 7 bases are shared with TRBD1. CDR1 SGHAT and CDR2 FQNNGV come from the germline V gene. The CDR3 has 15 residues. V lost 3 bases and J lost 3; bases outside the gene matches: 8. CDR3 protein: CASSFSGQHFYEQYF. Written as DNA, the CDR3 is TGTGCCAGCAGCTTTTCGGGACAGCATTTCTACGAGCAGTACTTC.

This clone has a single count. V and J are TRBV28 and TRBJ2-6, with TRBD1 matching 8 bases. Germline V lookup: CDR1 MDHEN, CDR2 SYDVKM. After removal of 7 bases from V and 2 bases from J, the junction contained 4 bases not matched to a gene. This CDR3 comprises 15 residues. The CDR3 protein is CASTYRGTGANVLTF. The CDR3 DNA is TGTGCCAGCACTTACAGGGGGACTGGGGCCAACGTCCTGACTTTC.